This note documents a single T cell receptor (beta chain) sequence. In the authors' workflow: Estimation of nucleated cell counts was performed using reference gene primer amplification. The protocol was immunoSEQ multiplex PCR, while the TCRdb copy is restricted to in-frame clones and leaves out a portion. Clonal size and the V and J genes are those of that table, whereas D and trimming came from the DNA. This table has 400,000 to 550,000 clones, 80% to 90% appearing once. This record belongs to a study of blood T cell repertoires in COVID-19. For the study at large: The samples span acute and convalescent COVID-19 from the United States, Italy and Spain. PBMCs, B-cell-depleted T cells, or T cells were the source of the cDNA or gDNA that made up the material.

The CDR3 has 13 residues. Germline assignment: CDR1 MGHDK and CDR2 SYGVNS. The V end was cut by 3 bases, the J end by 6 bases, with 9 bases between. This chain joins TRBV25-1 and TRBJ2-1; D is undetermined. The receptor was derived from a woman aged 25 to 39 with acute or convalescent COVID-19. Sequenced sample: peripheral blood. The CDR3 DNA reads as TGTGCCAGCAGTGACCCAGGTCTCAATGAGCAGTTCTTC. This codes for CASSDPGLNEQFF.